This is a list of T cell receptor beta chains from one sample in a study of CD8+ T cells in alopecia areata. Sequencing was performed with immunoSEQ multiplex PCR; in TCRdb, only in-frame clones are kept and a portion is missing. The profile covers some 210,000 clones, with around 62% appearing a single time and approximately 0.44% taken by the ten largest. The starting material was CD4+ T cells sorted from blood, obtained at week 0. The receptors here all came from a human donor with alopecia areata. Each CDR3 is given with its conserved first and last residue.

v_call	j_call	cdr3_length	cdr3_aa
TRBV6-5	TRBJ2-1	15	CASSHDRGPYNEQFF
TRBV7-3	TRBJ2-3	13	CASSFVPPDTQYF
TRBV7-2	TRBJ2-5	15	CASSLEWTGGVTQYF
TRBV9	TRBJ2-3	17	CASSVAGGKGGTDTQYF
TRBV27	TRBJ2-1	13	CASSPIIPNEQFF
TRBV2	TRBJ2-7	13	CASTDRGMGEQYF
TRBV6-6	TRBJ2-1	16	CASSYSGLAGDNEQFF
TRBV2	TRBJ1-2	14	CATNRGEGPYGYTF
TRBV7-9	TRBJ2-1	12	CASSLLLGEQFF
TRBV29-1	TRBJ1-1	13	CSVELKTSPVAFF
TRBV9	TRBJ1-1	14	CASSPRPMNTEAFF
TRBV19	TRBJ1-5	18	CASSIDGGKSHSNQPQHF
TRBV29-1	TRBJ1-1	13	CSASTGLDTEAFF
TRBV25-1	TRBJ1-2	16	CASSAILGGGDYGYTF
TRBV18	TRBJ1-1	16	CASSPRQGSGITEAFF
TRBV4-1	TRBJ2-6	14	CASSQDAGFNVLTF
TRBV29-1	TRBJ1-1	13	CSVAWTGITEAFF
TRBV11-2	TRBJ2-7	14	CASSLVQGGHEQYF
TRBV7-6	TRBJ2-2	15	CASSLGTVNTGELFF
TRBV7-3	TRBJ2-3	15	CASSAGGRAGDTQYF
TRBV1	TRBJ2-2	17	CTSSLGLAGGHRGELFF
TRBV29-1	TRBJ1-1	11	CSAQDNTEAFF
TRBV29-1	TRBJ2-2	13	CSVGQKRIGELFF
TRBV9	TRBJ2-7	13	CASSSGQGYEQYF